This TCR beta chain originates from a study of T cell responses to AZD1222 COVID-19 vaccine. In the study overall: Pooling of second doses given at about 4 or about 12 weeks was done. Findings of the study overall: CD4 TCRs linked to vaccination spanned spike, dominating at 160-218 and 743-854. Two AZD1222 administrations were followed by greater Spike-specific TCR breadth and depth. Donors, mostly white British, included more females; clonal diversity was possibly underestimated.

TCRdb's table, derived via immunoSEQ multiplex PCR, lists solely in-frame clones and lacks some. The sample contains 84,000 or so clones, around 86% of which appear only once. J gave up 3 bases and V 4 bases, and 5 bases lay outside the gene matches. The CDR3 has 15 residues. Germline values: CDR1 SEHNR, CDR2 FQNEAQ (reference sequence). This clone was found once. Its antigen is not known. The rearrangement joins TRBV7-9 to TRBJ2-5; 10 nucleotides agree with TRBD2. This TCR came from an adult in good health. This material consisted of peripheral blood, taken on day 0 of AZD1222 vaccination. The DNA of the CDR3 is TGTGCCAGCAGCTCGGGTGGACTAGCGGAAGAGACCCAGTACTTC. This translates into CASSSGGLAEETQYF.